Presented here are 16 T cell receptor beta chains from one specimen sequenced in a study of identical twins. MiXCR, run by TCRdb on the 5' RACE reads, gives a single entry per CDR3 protein. The profile covers about 720,000 distinct CDR3 sequences, with 8.6% appearing a single time and 0.85% to 1% taken by the ten largest. The data also belong to a second study, concerning yellow fever vaccine responses in identical twins.

Sample: PBMCs. These receptors were obtained from a woman in her late teens or twenties in good health.

The table lists this clonotype with a few counts. The V gene is TRBV12-3 or TRBV12-4, the J gene TRBJ2-2; D remains unclear. This CDR3 has 13 residues. Trimming cost V 3 bases and J 7 bases, with 9 bases left between them. CDR3 loop: CASSFWNLGELFF. The CDR3 region has the DNA TGTGCCAGCAGTTTCTGGAACCTCGGGGAGCTGTTTTTT.

The chain has TRBV11-2 and TRBJ2-3; 10 bases are shared with TRBD1. V was clipped by 6 bases and J by 3 bases; unmatched bases: 6. The germline V gene has CDR1 SGHAT and CDR2 FQNNGV. There are 15 residues in the CDR3. This CDR3 is CASSLGQGETDTQYF. For the CDR3, the DNA is TGTGCCAGCAGTCTTGGACAGGGGGAAACAGATACGCAGTATTTT. Together with reference TRBV11-2 and TRBJ2-3, the CDR3 gives the full variable domain: EAGVAQSPRYKIIEKRQSVAFWCNPISGHATLYWYQQILGQGPKLLIQFQNNGVVDDSQLPKDRFSAERLKGVDSTLKIQPAKLEDSAVYLCASSLGQGETDTQYFGPGTRLTVL.

This clonotype was seen only a few times. The V gene is TRBV7-9, the J gene TRBJ2-7; 7 positions agree with TRBD1. Germline V gene sequence: CDR1 SEHNR, CDR2 FQNEAQ (reference sequence). The CDR3 extends over 14 amino acids. The trim removed 5 bases at V and 6 bases at J, leaving 10 bases unmatched. CDR3 in DNA: TGTGCCAGCAGCAACCGACAGGGTCTGCTCGAGCAGTACTTC. Its translation is CASSNRQGLLEQYF.

This clonotype was counted only a few times. The germline gene is not matched at one end of the junction; a read error may be the cause. The gene calls are TRBV7-7 and TRBJ2-1; 9 bases map to TRBD2. Per the germline V gene, CDR1 is SSHAT and CDR2 is FNYEAQ (reference sequence). The CDR3 is made up of 15 amino acids. The CDR3: CASSFERGDYNEQFF. The CDR3 DNA follows: TGTGCTAGCAGCTTTGAGCGGGGGGACTACAATGAGCAGTTCTTC. The full variable domain, rest sourced from reference TRBV7-7 and TRBJ2-1, is GAGVSQSPRYKVTKRGQDVTLRCDPISSHATLYWYQQALGQGPEFLTYFNYEAQPDKSGLPSDRFSAERPEGSISTLTIQRTEQRDSAMYRCASSFERGDYNEQFFGPGTRLTVL.

This chain links TRBV28 with TRBJ2-1; D unresolved. Germline-derived CDR1 and CDR2 are MDHEN and SYDVKM. The V end was cut by 7 bases, the J end by 6 bases, with 7 bases between. CDR3 size: 11 residues. Here the CDR3 reads CASKRPNEQFF. The CDR3 DNA is TGTGCCAGCAAACGACCCAATGAGCAGTTCTTC. Full variable domain (missing parts from reference TRBV28 and TRBJ2-1): DVKVTQSSRYLVKRTGEKVFLECVQDMDHENMFWYRQDPGLGLRLIYFSYDVKMKEKGDIPEGYSVSREKKERFSLILESASTNQTSMYLCASKRPNEQFFGPGTRLTVL.

This clonotype was seen more than once but under ten times. This chain connects TRBV10-3 to TRBJ2-1; 13 positions agree with TRBD2. The germline CDR1 and CDR2 sequences are ENHRY and SYGVKD. J was trimmed by 9 bases and V by 8 bases; bases with no gene match: 4. The CDR3 extends over 13 amino acids. CDR3 loop: CAIAGLAGAEQFF. DNA for the CDR3: TGTGCCATCGCCGGACTAGCGGGAGCTGAGCAGTTCTTC.

This clonotype has just a few counts. This chain links TRBV6-5 with TRBJ2-1; 7 bases fit TRBD2. CDR1 and CDR2 (germline): MNHEY, SVGAGI. Trimming removed 2 bases from V and 7 bases from J; junction bases left unmatched: 8. The CDR3 has 15 amino acids. CDR3 sequence: CASSYGGGPQNEQFF. Written as DNA, the CDR3 is TGTGCCAGCAGTTACGGGGGAGGGCCTCAAAATGAGCAGTTCTTC.

V gene TRBV7-8 combines with J gene TRBJ2-1; D might be TRBD1 (6 bases). With 5 bases removed from V and 6 bases from J, the gap between germline ends came to 14 bases. The V gene's germline CDR1 is SGHVS and CDR2 FQNEAQ. This CDR3 is built from 14 residues. CDR3 in amino acids: CASSQERGGNEQFF. DNA of the CDR3: TGTGCCAGCAGCCAAGAGAGAGGGGGCAATGAGCAGTTCTTC.

This clonotype was observed a few times. This sequence joins TRBV15 and TRBJ2-1; no reliable D call. In germline, CDR1 is LNHNV, CDR2 YYDKDF (reference sequence). Trimming removed 0 bases at V and 6 bases at J, with 15 bases between. CDR3 length: 16 amino acids. Here the CDR3 DNA reads TGTGCCACCAGCAGAGATTGGCTGGTCGAAGCCAATGAGCAGTTCTTC. Protein sequence: CATSRDWLVEANEQFF.

This chain links TRBV15 with TRBJ2-7, with D maybe TRBD1 (6 bases). The germline V and J ends were trimmed by 2 bases and 1 base, with 15 bases remaining between them. The CDR3 contains 16 residues. CDR1 and CDR2 (germline): LNHNV, YYDKDF (reference sequence). CDR3 coding DNA: TGTGCCACCAGCAGATATACAGGGAAGGGGTCCTACGAGCAGTACTTC. It codes for CATSRYTGKGSYEQYF.

This clonotype was counted only a few times. V gene TRBV20-1 combines with J gene TRBJ2-3; maybe TRBD1 (6 bases). CDR1 and CDR2 (germline): DFQATT, SNEGSKA (reference sequence). The CDR3 totals 12 residues. With 7 bases removed from V and 2 bases from J, the gap between germline ends came to 10 bases. The CDR3 DNA follows: TGCAGTGTACAGGGCGTCACAGATACGCAGTATTTT. Its protein is CSVQGVTDTQYF.

This clonotype was seen a few times. The chain recombines TRBV20-1 with TRBJ2-7, with D possibly matching TRBD1 (6 bases). V was trimmed by 3 bases and J by 3 bases, leaving 18 bases between them. CDR3 length equals 15 residues. Germline loops: CDR1 DFQATT, CDR2 SNEGSKA (reference sequence). DNA of the CDR3: TGCAGTGCTAGGGAACGGGACAAACCACTCTACGAGCAGTACTTC. Protein: CSARERDKPLYEQYF.

This clonotype was seen ten or more times. The CDR3 DNA sequence: TGTGCCACCAGTGACCCATCCCGGGACAGGTTCCACGAGCAGTACTTC. Its protein product is CATSDPSRDRFHEQYF. This sequence joins TRBV24-1 and TRBJ2-7; 8 nucleotides align to TRBD1. This CDR3 has 16 residues. Germline loops: CDR1 KGHDR, CDR2 SFDVKD. V shed 4 bases and J 5 bases; nucleotides not matched to a gene: 12.

This clonotype appeared many times. This CDR3 reads CASSFLRTSGTDTQYF. CDR3 nucleotide sequence: TGTGCCAGCAGTTTTCTTCGTACTAGCGGCACAGATACGCAGTATTTT. The chain combines TRBV12-3 or TRBV12-4 with TRBJ2-3; 7 positions agree with TRBD2. The CDR3 consists of 16 residues. V lost 3 bases to trimming and J lost 1 base; unmatched junction nucleotides: 7.

In this sample, this clonotype turned up a few times. The genes are TRBV7-3 and TRBJ2-7, with 8 bases fitting TRBD2. CDR1 is SGHTA, CDR2 FQGTGA, per germline. There are 14 residues in the CDR3. V shed 5 bases and J 7 bases; nucleotides not matched to a gene: 10. The CDR3 region is CASSAAVAGSEQYF. Here the CDR3 DNA reads TGTGCCAGCAGCGCCGCAGTAGCGGGGAGTGAGCAGTACTTC.

This clonotype was detected a few times. CDR3 nucleotides: TGTGCCACCAGTGAGGGGGTGGCCGGGGAGCTGTTTTTT. Its protein is CATSEGVAGELFF. The genes are TRBV24-1 and TRBJ2-2; D may be TRBD1 or TRBD2 (5 bases each). The CDR3 is made up of 13 amino acids. Germline values: CDR1 KGHDR, CDR2 SFDVKD. The ends were cut back, 4 bases at V and 6 bases at J, with 8 bases in the middle.